The present entry profiles one TCR beta chain with its context. Trimming took 8 bases from V and 8 from J, leaving 16 bases between them. Germline lookup yields CDR1 MNHEY and CDR2 SMNVEV (reference sequence). The CDR3 has 13 amino acids. The data are from a study of blood T cell repertoires in COVID-19. The wider study: From T cells, B-cell-depleted T cells, or PBMCs came the material, which was cDNA or gDNA.

Assay used: immunoSEQ multiplex PCR; TCRdb lists only in-frame clones, some missing. The sample includes roughly 170,000 clones, around 82% of them seen just once. This TCR derives from a man in his 60s who had recovered from COVID-19. The J gene is TRBJ2-1, the V gene TRBV27, with D possibly being TRBD2 (6 bases). The sequenced sample consisted of PBMCs or T cells enriched from blood (not recorded which). The CDR3 loop is CASLGGPVYEQFF. CDR3 coding DNA: TGTGCCAGCTTAGGAGGGCCAGTATATGAGCAGTTCTTC.